The next 20 T cell receptor beta chains were all read from a single sample in a study of blood T cell repertoires in COVID-19. This table comes from immunoSEQ multiplex PCR, and its TCRdb copy is limited to in-frame clones, with some not included. The sample has 300,000 to 450,000 clones; 87% are singletons. The sample taken for sequencing was PBMCs or T cells enriched from blood (not recorded which). These receptors came from a man aged 40-55 years in a cohort exposed to, infected with or recovered from COVID-19 (not recorded which).

The CDR3 DNA is TGTGCCAGCAGCTTATCTGGACAGCCCAATCAGCCCCAGCATTTT. It encodes CASSLSGQPNQPQHF. The chain links TRBV7-6 to TRBJ1-5; weak D call: TRBD1 (6 bases). The CDR3 runs 15 residues. Germline V gives CDR1 SGHVS, CDR2 FNYEAQ. Trimming pared 2 bases from V and 3 bases from J, leaving 11 bases between.

V is TRBV18 and J is TRBJ2-2; the D is unclear. CDR1 and CDR2 from the germline V gene are KGHSH and LQKENI. The CDR3 is 16 residues long. Trimming took off 0 bases at V and 5 bases at J, with 13 bases between the two ends. The CDR3 DNA is TGTGCCAGCTCACCACCCTTAGACACACGGACCGGGGAGCTGTTTTTT. This encodes CASSPPLDTRTGELFF.

This chain uses TRBV11-3 with TRBJ1-5; D is undetermined. This CDR3 has 14 amino acids. Germline-derived CDR1 and CDR2 are SGHNT and YENEEA. V lost 8 bases and J 0 bases, leaving 11 bases between the germline ends. CDR3: CASGRFFSNQPQHF. The CDR3 DNA reads as TGTGCCAGCGGTCGGTTTTTTAGCAATCAGCCCCAGCATTTT.

This chain connects TRBV19 to TRBJ1-5; the D gene is possibly TRBD1 (6 bases). CDR3 length: 13 amino acids. Trimming took off 6 bases at V and 6 bases at J, with 12 bases between the two ends. Germline V CDR1 and CDR2: LNHDA, SQIVND (reference sequence). The CDR3 region is CASSGQFRQPQHF. The CDR3 DNA reads as TGTGCCAGTAGCGGACAGTTTCGTCAGCCCCAGCATTTT.

The chain combines TRBV7-9 with TRBJ2-7; 10 bases agree with TRBD1. The germline CDR1 and CDR2 sequences are SEHNR and FQNEAQ (reference sequence). The CDR3 covers 14 residues. V gave up 4 bases and J gave up 6 bases; unmatched junction bases: 6. CDR3 in amino acids: CASSWGTGETEQYF. CDR3 in DNA: TGTGCCAGCAGCTGGGGGACAGGGGAGACCGAGCAGTACTTC.

V gene TRBV11-2 combines with J gene TRBJ1-1; 7 nucleotides match TRBD1. J lost 1 base, V lost 5 bases, and 7 bases had no gene match. From germline, CDR1 is SGHAT and CDR2 FQNNGV. The CDR3 length is 15 residues. The CDR3 is CASSVGDRTNTEAFF. The DNA for the CDR3 is TGTGCCAGCAGCGTTGGGGACAGAACGAACACTGAAGCTTTCTTT. Full variable domain (missing parts from reference TRBV11-2 and TRBJ1-1): EAGVAQSPRYKIIEKRQSVAFWCNPISGHATLYWYQQILGQGPKLLIQFQNNGVVDDSQLPKDRFSAERLKGVDSTLKIQPAKLEDSAVYLCASSVGDRTNTEAFFGQGTRLTVV.

The rearrangement joins TRBV2 to TRBJ2-4, with D maybe TRBD2 (5 bases). This CDR3 has 15 amino acids. Germline V gene data show CDR1 as SNHLY and CDR2 as FYNNEI. V shed 1 base and J shed 6 bases, with 13 bases lying between them. The CDR3 is CASSEVTSTPNIQYF. The CDR3 DNA reads as TGTGCCAGCAGTGAAGTCACTAGTACTCCAAACATTCAGTACTTC.

The V call is TRBV10-3, the J call TRBJ2-1; tentatively, D is TRBD1 (5 bases). Germline loops: CDR1 ENHRY, CDR2 SYGVKD. Trimming removed 6 bases at V and 1 base at J, with 7 bases between. The CDR3 has 13 amino acids. CDR3 loop: CAIRGRSYNEQFF. CDR3 nucleotides: TGTGCCATCAGGGGGCGGTCCTACAATGAGCAGTTCTTC.

The rearrangement uses TRBV27 and TRBJ2-5, with 7 bases matching TRBD1. The CDR3 has 15 residues. Germline assignment: CDR1 MNHEY and CDR2 SMNVEV (reference sequence). The V gene end was trimmed by 3 bases and the J gene end by 1 base; junction bases not matched to a gene: 5. The DNA of the CDR3 is TGTGCCAGCAGTTTCGGGACAGCCCTCCAAGAGACCCAGTACTTC. Protein: CASSFGTALQETQYF.

The CDR3 is CASSVGEAYGYTF. The CDR3 nucleotides read TGTGCCAGCAGCGTAGGGGAGGCATATGGCTACACCTTC. The V and J genes are TRBV9 and TRBJ1-2; unclear D gene. Germline CDR1 SGDLS, CDR2 YYNGEE. The CDR3 consists of 13 residues. Trimming took 0 bases from V and 5 from J, leaving 8 bases between them. Drawing the rest from reference TRBV9 and TRBJ1-2, the complete variable domain is DSGVTQTPKHLITATGQRVTLRCSPRSGDLSVYWYQQSLDQGLQFLIQYYNGEERAKGNILERFSAQQFPDLHSELNLSSLELGDSALYFCASSVGEAYGYTFGSGTRLTVV.

This chain uses TRBV20-1 with TRBJ2-7; D gene ambiguous. V dropped 3 bases and J dropped 4 bases, with 10 bases sitting between them. The germline V gene encodes CDR1 DFQATT and CDR2 SNEGSKA (reference sequence). The CDR3 totals 12 residues. The CDR3 reads CSASPRSYEQYF. CDR3 nucleotides: TGCAGTGCTAGTCCCCGGTCTTACGAGCAGTACTTC.

This clone was seen just once. The chain carries TRBV6-2 or TRBV6-3 and TRBJ1-5, with D unclear. The CDR3 is 16 amino acids. The germline V gene encodes CDR1 MNHEY and CDR2 SVGEGT. With 5 bases removed from V and 0 bases from J, the gap between germline ends came to 14 bases. The CDR3 DNA reads TGTGCCAGCAGTCTCCCCGGAGGGAATAGCAATCAGCCCCAGCATTTT. Protein sequence: CASSLPGGNSNQPQHF.

In this sample, this clone turned up a few times. The chain couples TRBV5-1 to TRBJ2-7; 7 bases are a match to TRBD2. J lost 1 base, V lost 4 bases, and 5 bases had no gene match. CDR3 length: 14 amino acids. Germline loops: CDR1 SGHRS, CDR2 YFSETQ. The CDR3 nucleotides read TGCGCCAGCAGCGAGACTAGCCTATCCTACGAGCAGTACTTC. Translation gives CASSETSLSYEQYF.

V and J are TRBV4-2 and TRBJ2-5; TRBD2 might be the D (6 bases). The CDR3 is 15 amino acids. V shed 0 bases and J shed 4 bases, with 12 bases lying between them. Germline V CDR1 and CDR2: LGHNA, YNFKEQ. CDR3 residues: CASSQDYAGPETQYF. CDR3 DNA: TGTGCCAGCAGCCAAGATTACGCGGGACCAGAGACCCAGTACTTC.

The chain employs TRBV7-8 and TRBJ2-1; 9 bases are a match to TRBD1. This CDR3 contains 15 residues. Germline lookup yields CDR1 SGHVS and CDR2 FQNEAQ. V shed 3 bases, J shed 6 bases, and the junction held 6 bases outside the gene matches. CDR3 sequence: CASSLGQGFVNEQFF. DNA for the CDR3: TGTGCCAGCAGCTTGGGACAGGGATTTGTCAATGAGCAGTTCTTC.

Turning to this clone: This sample also contains other DNA sequences that code for the same CDR3. The V and J genes are TRBV18 and TRBJ2-2, with a possible D match to TRBD1 (5 bases). CDR3 length equals 12 residues. The ends were cut back, 6 bases at V and 3 bases at J, with 5 bases in the middle. CDR1 is KGHSH and CDR2 is LQKENI in the germline V gene. The CDR3 is CASSTDTGELFF. The CDR3 nucleotides read TGTGCCAGCTCGACAGACACCGGGGAGCTGTTTTTT.

The V call is TRBV24-1, the J call TRBJ2-2; the match to TRBD2 covers 7 bases. The CDR3 spans 16 residues. Trimming took 6 bases from V and 2 from J; bases not matched to a gene: 8. The V gene's germline CDR1 is KGHDR and CDR2 SFDVKD. CDR3 in DNA: TGTGCCACCAGTCCCATTGGGGACTATAACACCGGGGAGCTGTTTTTT. Translation: CATSPIGDYNTGELFF.

The table lists this clone with a count of one. This chain joins TRBV30 and TRBJ2-7; 11 bases agree with TRBD1. V was clipped by 4 bases and J by 7 bases; unmatched bases: 9. Germline CDR1 is GTSNPN and CDR2 is SVGIG (reference sequence). This CDR3 comprises 14 residues. CDR3 sequence: CAWIVPGQGVEQYF. The CDR3, as DNA: TGTGCCTGGATCGTCCCGGGACAGGGGGTGGAGCAGTACTTC. Full variable domain (outside the CDR3, taken from reference TRBV30 and TRBJ2-7): SQTIHQWPATLVQPVGSPLSLECTVEGTSNPNLYWYRQAAGRGLQLLFYSVGIGQISSEVPQNLSASRPQDRQFILSSKKLLLSDSGFYLCAWIVPGQGVEQYFGPGTRLTVT.

This clone showed up just a few times. The chain has TRBV21-1 and TRBJ1-1. TRBV21-1 is noted as a pseudogene. The CDR3 has 15 residues. The CDR3 protein is CASSFCGAGRTEAFF. CDR3 sequence (DNA): TGTGCCAGCAGCTTTTGCGGAGCAGGGAGGACTGAAGCTTTCTTT.

The chain uses TRBV20-1 and TRBJ1-1; no firm D call. Germline CDR1 reads DFQATT; CDR2 reads SNEGSKA (reference sequence). The CDR3 is 11 amino acids. CDR3 DNA sequence: TGCAGCCAAGAGAGAGCCGGGGAAGCTTTCTTT. This codes for CSQERAGEAFF.